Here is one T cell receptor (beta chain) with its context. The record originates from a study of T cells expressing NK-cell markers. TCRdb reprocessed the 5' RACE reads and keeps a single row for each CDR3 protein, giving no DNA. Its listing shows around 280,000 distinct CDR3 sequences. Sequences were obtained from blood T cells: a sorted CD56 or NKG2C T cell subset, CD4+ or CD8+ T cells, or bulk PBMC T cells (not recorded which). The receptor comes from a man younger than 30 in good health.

CDR3 sequence reads: CASSLNTGGSSYNEQFF. V is TRBV7-6 and J is TRBJ2-1; the D call from TCRdb, TRBD1, cannot be confirmed without DNA. The CDR3 consists of 17 residues. Germline values: CDR1 SGHVS, CDR2 FNYEAQ.